This note documents a single TCR beta chain sequence. The germline V gene encodes CDR1 SGHKS and CDR2 YYEKEE (reference sequence). The CDR3 length is 13 residues. This record belongs to a study of monozygotic twins with inflammatory bowel disease. Unfractionated whole blood yielded total RNA, and T cells were not sorted. TCRdb re-called the 5' RACE reads; every CDR3 protein appears as one record, without DNA. This listing includes around 220,000 distinct CDR3 sequences. The sequenced sample was blood. The sequence came from a human donor with ulcerative colitis or Crohn's disease, or a healthy co-twin of an affected twin (not recorded which). V and J are TRBV5-5 and TRBJ1-1; TCRdb lists TRBD1, though no DNA is available to test this call. CDR3 amino acids: CASRLGGNTEAFF. Based on the CDR3 plus reference TRBV5-5 and TRBJ1-1, the full variable domain is DAGVTQSPTHLIKTRGQQVTLRCSPISGHKSVSWYQQVLGQGPQFIFQYYEKEERGRGNFPDRFSARQFPNYSSELNVNALLLGDSALYLCASRLGGNTEAFFGQGTRLTVV.